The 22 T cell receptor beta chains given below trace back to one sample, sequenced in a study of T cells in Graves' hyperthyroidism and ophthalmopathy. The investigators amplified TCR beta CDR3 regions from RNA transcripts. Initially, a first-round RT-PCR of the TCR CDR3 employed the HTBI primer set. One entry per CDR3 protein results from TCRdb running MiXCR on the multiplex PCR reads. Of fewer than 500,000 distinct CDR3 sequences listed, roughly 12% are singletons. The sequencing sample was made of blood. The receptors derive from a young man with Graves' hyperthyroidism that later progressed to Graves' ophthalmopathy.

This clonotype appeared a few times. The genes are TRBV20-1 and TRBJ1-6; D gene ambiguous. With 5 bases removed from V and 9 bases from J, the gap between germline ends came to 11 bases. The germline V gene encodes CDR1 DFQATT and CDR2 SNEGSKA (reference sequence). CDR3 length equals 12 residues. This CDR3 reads CSAARQSSPLHF. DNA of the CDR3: TGCAGTGCTGCCCGACAAAGTTCACCCCTCCACTTT.

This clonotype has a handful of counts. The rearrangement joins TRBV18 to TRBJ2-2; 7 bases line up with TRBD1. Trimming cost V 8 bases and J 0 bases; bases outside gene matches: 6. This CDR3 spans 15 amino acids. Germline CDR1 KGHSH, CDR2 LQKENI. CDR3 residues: CASRLDRANTGELFF. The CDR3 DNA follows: TGTGCCAGCCGACTCGACAGGGCGAACACCGGGGAGCTGTTTTTT.

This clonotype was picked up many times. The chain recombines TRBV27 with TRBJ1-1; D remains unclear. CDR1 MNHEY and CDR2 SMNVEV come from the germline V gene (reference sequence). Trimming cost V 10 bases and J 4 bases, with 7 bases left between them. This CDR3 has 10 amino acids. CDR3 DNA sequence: TGTGCCATCCAATCCACTGAAGCTTTCTTT. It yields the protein CAIQSTEAFF.

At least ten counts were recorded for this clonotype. In DNA, the CDR3 is TGTGCCAGCAGTTTAAACAGGTCTCCCGAGCAGTACTTC. Translated, it gives CASSLNRSPEQYF. This sequence joins TRBV28 and TRBJ2-7, with a possible D match to TRBD1 (5 bases). The CDR3 spans 13 residues. CDR1 is MDHEN and CDR2 is SYDVKM in the germline V gene. V lost 2 bases, J lost 6 bases, and 11 bases lay in between.

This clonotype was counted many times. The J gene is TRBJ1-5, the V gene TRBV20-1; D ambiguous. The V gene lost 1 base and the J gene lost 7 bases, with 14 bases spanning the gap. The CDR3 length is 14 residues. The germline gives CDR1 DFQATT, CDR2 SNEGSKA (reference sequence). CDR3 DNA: TGCAGTGCTAGAGGGGGAGGGATTGGACAGCCCCAGCATTTT. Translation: CSARGGGIGQPQHF.

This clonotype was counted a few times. CDR3 residues: CASSGHQQGYNEQFF. In DNA, the CDR3 is TGTGCCAGCAGCGGCCACCAACAGGGATACAATGAGCAGTTCTTC. V and J are TRBV9 and TRBJ2-1; possible D gene TRBD1, 6 bases. Trimming pared 3 bases from V and 4 bases from J, leaving 14 bases between. The CDR3 length is 15 residues. Germline CDR1 reads SGDLS; CDR2 reads YYNGEE.

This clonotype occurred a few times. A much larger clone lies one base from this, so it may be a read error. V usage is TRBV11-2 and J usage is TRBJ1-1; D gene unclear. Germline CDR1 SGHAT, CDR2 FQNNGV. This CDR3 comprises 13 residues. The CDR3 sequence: CASGFSAGTEAFF. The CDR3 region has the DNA TGTGCCAGCGGCTTTTCGGCGGGGACTGAAGCTTTCTTT.

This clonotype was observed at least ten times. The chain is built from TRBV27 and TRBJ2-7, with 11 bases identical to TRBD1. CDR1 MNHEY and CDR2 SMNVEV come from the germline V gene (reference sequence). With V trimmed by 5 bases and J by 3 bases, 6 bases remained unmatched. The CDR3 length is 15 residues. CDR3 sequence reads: CASSSRGQGVYEQYF. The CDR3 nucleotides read TGTGCCAGCAGTAGTCGGGGACAGGGGGTCTACGAGCAGTACTTC.

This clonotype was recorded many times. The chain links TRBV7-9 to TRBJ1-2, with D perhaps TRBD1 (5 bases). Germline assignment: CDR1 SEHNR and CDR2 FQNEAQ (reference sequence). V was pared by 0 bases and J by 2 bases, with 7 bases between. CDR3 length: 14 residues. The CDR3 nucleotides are TGTGCCAGCAGCTTAGCCCCAGGGAACTATGGCTACACCTTC. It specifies CASSLAPGNYGYTF.

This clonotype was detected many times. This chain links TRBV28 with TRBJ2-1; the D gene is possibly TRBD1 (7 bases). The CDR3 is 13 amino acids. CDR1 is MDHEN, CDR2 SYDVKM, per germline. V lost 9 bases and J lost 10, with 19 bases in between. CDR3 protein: CASRMEGAIEQFF. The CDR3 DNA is TGTGCCAGTAGAATGGAGGGGGCCATCGAGCAGTTCTTC.

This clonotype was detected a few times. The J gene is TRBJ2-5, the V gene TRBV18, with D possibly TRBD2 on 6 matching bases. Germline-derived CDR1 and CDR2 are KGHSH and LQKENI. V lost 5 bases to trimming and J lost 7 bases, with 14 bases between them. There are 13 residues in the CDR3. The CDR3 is CASSSEGSGTQYF. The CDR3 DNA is TGTGCCAGCTCATCGGAGGGTTCAGGGACCCAGTACTTC.

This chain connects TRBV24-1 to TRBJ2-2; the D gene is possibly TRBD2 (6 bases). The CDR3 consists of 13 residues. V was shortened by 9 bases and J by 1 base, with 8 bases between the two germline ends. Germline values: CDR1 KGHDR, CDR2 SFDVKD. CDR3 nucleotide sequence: TGTGCCACCTATAGCGGGAACACCGGGGAGCTGTTTTTT. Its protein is CATYSGNTGELFF.

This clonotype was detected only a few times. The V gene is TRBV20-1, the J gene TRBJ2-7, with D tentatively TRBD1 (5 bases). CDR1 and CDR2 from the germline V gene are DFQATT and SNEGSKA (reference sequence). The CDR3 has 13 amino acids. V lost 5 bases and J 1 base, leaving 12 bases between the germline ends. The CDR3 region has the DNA TGCAGTGCTCCGGACATTCTTTCCTACGAGCAGTACTTC. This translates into CSAPDILSYEQYF.

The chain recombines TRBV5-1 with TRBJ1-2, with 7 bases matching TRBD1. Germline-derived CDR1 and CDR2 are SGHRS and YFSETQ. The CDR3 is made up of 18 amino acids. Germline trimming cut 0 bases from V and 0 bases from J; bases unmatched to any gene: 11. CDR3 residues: CASSLDPTGRGPNYGYTF. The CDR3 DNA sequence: TGCGCCAGCAGCTTGGACCCGACAGGGAGGGGCCCTAACTATGGCTACACCTTC. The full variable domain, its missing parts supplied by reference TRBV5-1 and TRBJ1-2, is KAGVTQTPRYLIKTRGQQVTLSCSPISGHRSVSWYQQTPGQGLQFLFEYFSETQRNKGNFPGRFSGRQFSNSRSEMNVSTLELGDSALYLCASSLDPTGRGPNYGYTFGSGTRLTVV.

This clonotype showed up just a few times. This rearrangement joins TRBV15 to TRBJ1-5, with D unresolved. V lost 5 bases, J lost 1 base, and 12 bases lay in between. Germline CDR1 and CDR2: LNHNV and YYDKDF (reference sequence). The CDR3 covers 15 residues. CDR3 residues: CATSRGRRSNQPQHF. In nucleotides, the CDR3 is TGTGCCACCAGCCGCGGAAGGCGAAGCAATCAGCCCCAGCATTTT. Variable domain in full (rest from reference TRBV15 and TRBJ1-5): DAMVIQNPRYQVTQFGKPVTLSCSQTLNHNVMYWYQQKSSQAPKLLFHYYDKDFNNEADTPDNFQSRRPNTSFCFLDIRSPGLGDTAMYLCATSRGRRSNQPQHFGDGTRLSIL.

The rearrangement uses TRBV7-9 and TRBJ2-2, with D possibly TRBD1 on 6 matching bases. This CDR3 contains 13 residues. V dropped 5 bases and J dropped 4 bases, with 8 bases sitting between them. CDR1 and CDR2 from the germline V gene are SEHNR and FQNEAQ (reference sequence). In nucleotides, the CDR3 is TGTGCCAGCAGCCGGACAGCCACCGGGGAGCTGTTTTTT. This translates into CASSRTATGELFF.

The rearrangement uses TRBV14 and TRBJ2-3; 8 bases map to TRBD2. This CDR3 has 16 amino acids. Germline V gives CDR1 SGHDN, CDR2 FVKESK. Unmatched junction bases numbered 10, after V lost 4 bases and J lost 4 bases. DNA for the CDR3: TGTGCCAGCAGCCCTCTACGGGGGGGGGCCCCAGATACGCAGTATTTT. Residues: CASSPLRGGAPDTQYF.

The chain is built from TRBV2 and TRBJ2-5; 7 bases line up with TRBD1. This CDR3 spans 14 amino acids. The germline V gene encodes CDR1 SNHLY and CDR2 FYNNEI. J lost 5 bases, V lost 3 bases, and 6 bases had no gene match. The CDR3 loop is CASSEMTGRETQYF. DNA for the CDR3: TGTGCCAGCAGTGAGATGACAGGGCGGGAGACCCAGTACTTC.

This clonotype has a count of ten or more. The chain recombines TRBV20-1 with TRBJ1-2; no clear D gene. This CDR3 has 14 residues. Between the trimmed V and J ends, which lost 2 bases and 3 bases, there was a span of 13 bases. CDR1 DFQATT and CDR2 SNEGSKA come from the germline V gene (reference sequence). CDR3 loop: CSARSGVDDYGYTF. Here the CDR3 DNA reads TGCAGTGCTAGATCCGGGGTGGACGACTATGGCTACACCTTC.

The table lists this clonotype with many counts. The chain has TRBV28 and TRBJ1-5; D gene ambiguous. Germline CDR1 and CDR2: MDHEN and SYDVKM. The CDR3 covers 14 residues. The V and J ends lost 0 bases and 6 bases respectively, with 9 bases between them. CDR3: CASSLWAGSQPQHF. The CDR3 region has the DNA TGTGCCAGCAGTTTATGGGCAGGTAGTCAGCCCCAGCATTTT.

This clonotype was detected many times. CDR3 amino acids: CASSRQPYQETQYF. CDR3 nucleotides: TGTGCCAGCTCTCGTCAACCGTACCAAGAGACCCAGTACTTC. This chain joins TRBV18 and TRBJ2-5; D ambiguous. In germline, CDR1 is KGHSH, CDR2 LQKENI. V shed 6 bases and J shed 0 bases, with 11 bases lying between them. The CDR3 extends over 14 amino acids. The full variable domain, with the rest looked up from reference TRBV18 and TRBJ2-5, is NAGVMQNPRHLVRRRGQEARLRCSPMKGHSHVYWYRQLPEEGLKFMVYLQKENIIDESGMPKERFSAEFPKEGPSILRIQQVVRGDSAAYFCASSRQPYQETQYFGPGTRLLVL.

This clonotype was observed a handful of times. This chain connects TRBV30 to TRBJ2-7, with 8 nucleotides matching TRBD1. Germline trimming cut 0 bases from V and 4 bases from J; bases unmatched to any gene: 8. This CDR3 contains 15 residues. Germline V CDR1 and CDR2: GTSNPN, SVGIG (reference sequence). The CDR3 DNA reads TGTGCCTGGAGTGTGGGGACAGGCGGACGTTACGAGCAGTACTTC. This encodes CAWSVGTGGRYEQYF.